The next 16 T cell receptor beta chains were all read from a single sample in a study of cytomegalovirus exposure and HLA in healthy donors (dated by TCRdb to 2016 to 2017). Receptors were amplified or captured by the immunoSEQ multiplex PCR assay. For the multiplex PCR, a mixture combining 60 forward primers for TCR Vbeta segments and 13 reverse primers for TCR Jbeta segments was used. Held by TCRdb, this immuneACCESS table contains in-frame sequences only and omits some clones. Under half of the omission traces to an unresolved V gene where checked; the cause of the rest is unknown. The table for this sample lists some 130,000 clones; 81% of them were counted only once. Around 6.4% of the sample is held by the ten biggest clonotypes. The sample consisted of PBMCs. The source is a woman in her forties in good health and CMV-seropositive.

V gene TRBV6-5 combines with J gene TRBJ1-1; D is perhaps TRBD1 (6 bases). CDR3 size: 14 residues. Germline CDR1 and CDR2: MNHEY and SVGAGI. Trimming took 3 bases from V and 3 from J, leaving 11 bases between them. The chain's CDR3 is CASSYTGPYTEAFF. In nucleotides, the CDR3 is TGTGCCAGCAGTTATACAGGGCCATACACTGAAGCTTTCTTT.

V gene TRBV6-5 combines with J gene TRBJ2-7; 11 nucleotides agree with TRBD1. CDR3 length: 16 residues. Germline-derived CDR1 and CDR2 are MNHEY and SVGAGI. V shed 1 base and J 6 bases; nucleotides not matched to a gene: 8. CDR3 DNA sequence: TGTGCCAGCAGTTACTTTGCCGGGACAGGGGGGTCCGAGCAGTACTTC. Translating it yields CASSYFAGTGGSEQYF.

This sequence joins TRBV6-5 and TRBJ2-3; TRBD2 matches at 7 bases. The V and J ends lost 11 bases and 8 bases, in that order; junction bases with no gene match: 10. Germline loops: CDR1 MNHEY, CDR2 SVGAGI. This CDR3 has 12 residues. The CDR3 sequence is CAPGEGRGTQYF. Written as DNA, the CDR3 is TGTGCCCCGGGGGAGGGGAGGGGTACGCAGTATTTT.

The rearrangement joins TRBV12-5 to TRBJ1-2; TRBD1 matches 9 bases. This CDR3 is built from 17 residues. V gave up 1 base and J gave up 3 bases; unmatched junction bases: 9. Looked up from germline, CDR1 is LGHNT and CDR2 is FRNRAP. The CDR3 protein is CASGLDDRGEYHYGYTF. The CDR3 DNA reads TGTGCTAGTGGTTTGGATGACAGGGGGGAATACCACTATGGCTACACCTTC. Full variable domain (outside the CDR3, taken from reference TRBV12-5 and TRBJ1-2): DARVTQTPRHKVTEMGQEVTMRCQPILGHNTVFWYRQTMMQGLELLAYFRNRAPLDDSGMPKDRFSAEMPDATLATLKIQPSEPRDSAVYFCASGLDDRGEYHYGYTFGSGTRLTVV.

A few counts support this clone. This sequence joins TRBV30 and TRBJ2-2; 7 bases align to TRBD1. The V gene's germline CDR1 is GTSNPN and CDR2 SVGIG (reference sequence). The CDR3 contains 15 residues. The V segment lost 4 bases and the J segment 1 base; nucleotides outside the gene matches: 6. CDR3 coding DNA: TGTGCCTGGATTTTGGGACAGCGGAACACCGGGGAGCTGTTTTTT. Encoded protein: CAWILGQRNTGELFF.

J is TRBJ1-2 and V is TRBV6-5; 7 nucleotides line up with TRBD1. The junction had 10 bases not matched to a gene; V was cut back by 5 bases and J by 7 bases. The CDR3 contains 14 residues. Germline V lookup: CDR1 MNHEY, CDR2 SVGAGI. The CDR3 reads CASSQGGRGPGYTF. DNA for the CDR3: TGTGCCAGCAGTCAGGGGGGACGCGGGCCTGGCTACACCTTC.

With respect to this clone: The same CDR3 also results from other DNA sequences found in this sample. The chain recombines TRBV15 with TRBJ2-6, with 7 nucleotides matching TRBD1. The J segment lost 3 bases and the V segment lost 3 bases, leaving 8 bases of the junction unmatched. The CDR3 runs 17 residues. Germline CDR1 and CDR2: LNHNV and YYDKDF (reference sequence). CDR3 nucleotides: TGTGCCACCAGCAGGGTTACAGGGGTTCGTGGGGCCAACGTCCTGACTTTC. Amino acids: CATSRVTGVRGANVLTF.

The chain couples TRBV18 to TRBJ1-1; D remains ambiguous. This CDR3 region has 15 residues. V lost 6 bases and J 2 bases, leaving 16 bases between the germline ends. Per germline, CDR1 KGHSH and CDR2 LQKENI. The CDR3: CASSTSRELNTEAFF. The DNA for the CDR3 is TGTGCCAGCTCCACTTCGCGGGAATTAAACACTGAAGCTTTCTTT.

The rearrangement joins TRBV5-4 to TRBJ2-5; tentatively, D is TRBD2 (5 bases). This CDR3 has 15 residues. Per the germline V gene, CDR1 is SGHNT and CDR2 is YYREEE (reference sequence). Trimming removed 4 bases from V and 3 bases from J, with 16 bases in between. The CDR3 sequence is CASSPRGLIEETQYF. CDR3 coding DNA: TGTGCCAGCAGCCCCCGAGGGCTAATAGAAGAGACCCAGTACTTC.

CDR3 in DNA: TGTGCCAGCAGAGGACAGGGGGAGCACACCTTC. Its translation: CASRGQGEHTF. V and J are TRBV28 and TRBJ1-2; TRBD1 aligns across 10 bases. Germline V gives CDR1 MDHEN, CDR2 SYDVKM. The CDR3 runs 11 residues. V lost 6 bases to trimming and J lost 12 bases; unmatched junction nucleotides: 4.

The genes are TRBV6-1 and TRBJ1-2, with D possibly matching TRBD1 (5 bases). This CDR3 comprises 15 residues. Germline V CDR1 and CDR2: MNHNS, SASEGT. The V gene lost 7 bases and the J gene lost 2 bases, with 17 bases spanning the gap. The CDR3 DNA reads as TGTGCCAGCATTCAGGGACTCTCGGGGAACTATGGCTACACCTTC. It yields the protein CASIQGLSGNYGYTF.

The chain combines TRBV5-1 with TRBJ2-2; D is possibly TRBD1 (6 bases). CDR1 is SGHRS and CDR2 is YFSETQ in the germline V gene. The CDR3 covers 14 residues. Deletions cut 9 bases from V and 4 bases from J, with 16 bases between. The CDR3: CATQTQGSTGELFF. The DNA of the CDR3 is TGCGCCACCCAAACCCAGGGGAGCACCGGGGAGCTGTTTTTT.

This chain connects TRBV25-1 to TRBJ1-5, with 8 bases fitting TRBD1. The germline CDR1 and CDR2 sequences are MGHDK and SYGVNS. The trim removed 6 bases at V and 2 bases at J, leaving 6 bases unmatched. The CDR3 sequence is 15 residues long. The CDR3 DNA is TGTGCCAGCAGATCTCCAGGGGGCGGCAATCAGCCCCAGCATTTT. Its protein is CASRSPGGGNQPQHF.

J is TRBJ2-4 and V is TRBV6-1, with D perhaps TRBD1 (6 bases). Germline assignment: CDR1 MNHNS and CDR2 SASEGT. The CDR3 runs to 11 residues. Trimming removed 7 bases from V and 15 bases from J, with 16 bases in between. The CDR3 protein is CASTFSRQAYF. In nucleotides, the CDR3 is TGTGCCAGCACCTTCAGCCGACAGGCGTACTTC.

The chain is built from TRBV7-6 and TRBJ2-1, with a possible D match to TRBD1 (5 bases). The CDR3 is 14 amino acids. The V and J ends lost 5 bases and 3 bases respectively, with 11 bases between them. From germline, CDR1 is SGHVS and CDR2 FNYEAQ. The CDR3 region is CASSRKGNYNEQFF. CDR3 DNA sequence: TGTGCCAGCAGCCGTAAGGGGAACTACAATGAGCAGTTCTTC.

This clone came up a few times. The chain joins TRBV6-4 to TRBJ2-1; unclear D gene. There are 14 residues in the CDR3. In germline, CDR1 is MRHNA, CDR2 SNTAGT. V was pared by 3 bases and J by 7 bases, with 13 bases between. CDR3 region: CASSERLDGNEQFF. In DNA, the CDR3 is TGTGCCAGCAGTGAGCGCCTAGATGGTAATGAGCAGTTCTTC.